This TCR beta chain was profiled in a study of cytomegalovirus exposure and HLA in healthy donors. Study-wide points: Association of roughly 17,000 TCR beta sequences with HLA alleles was found at 0.05 false discovery rate in a later analysis. Researchers catalogued 164 TCR beta chains as cytomegalovirus-associated.

The CDR3 has 15 residues. CDR1 and CDR2 from the germline V gene are MNHNS and SASEGT. V trimming: 6 bases; J trimming: 4 bases; junction bases outside the gene matches: 8. This PCR relied on a set of 60 Vbeta primers and 13 Jbeta primers. As handled by the study authors: Roughly 11 million shared chains were among the about 80 million unique TCR beta chains that a later analysis counted. Repertoires were generated with immunoSEQ multiplex PCR, while TCRdb's copy carries only in-frame clones and drops some. V and J calls plus clone size are reproduced from that table; the DNA served to infer D and trimming. The data show 150,000 to 200,000 clones, about four fifths seen once. As regards this clone: Its target is not known.

This chain connects TRBV6-1 to TRBJ1-3, with TRBD1 matching 8 bases. The sample taken for sequencing was PBMCs. This sequence originates from a young man in good health and CMV-seropositive. In DNA form, the CDR3 reads TGTGCCAGCAGGGCGGACAGGGCCTCCGGAAACACCATATATTTT. Its protein is CASRADRASGNTIYF.